Listed here are 5 T cell receptor beta chains from one sample, sequenced in a study of response to subunit inactivated influenza vaccine. TCRdb reprocessed the RT-PCR reads with MiXCR, giving one entry per CDR3 protein. Among roughly 650,000 distinct CDR3 sequences, 15% to 19% were seen once, and the ten largest hold approximately 10%. Sequenced material: PBMCs from blood, taken about 12 days after vaccination. These TCRs come from a man aged 45-65 years who received an inactivated influenza vaccine.

This clonotype showed up just a few times. This chain joins TRBV6-5 and TRBJ1-1, with 7 bases lining up with TRBD1. Germline assignment: CDR1 MNHEY and CDR2 SVGAGI. V shed 4 bases, J shed 6 bases, and the junction held 17 bases outside the gene matches. The CDR3 extends over 17 amino acids. CDR3 sequence: CASSSTTNPTGRPEAFF. CDR3 DNA sequence: TGTGCCAGCAGTTCCACTACTAACCCGACAGGGAGGCCTGAAGCTTTCTTT.

The V gene is TRBV28, the J gene TRBJ2-7; TRBD1 aligns across 7 bases. Germline V gene lookup returns CDR1 MDHEN and CDR2 SYDVKM. This CDR3 contains 13 residues. After removal of 6 bases from V and 6 bases from J, the junction contained 8 bases not matched to a gene. CDR3 region: CASSLTGLSEQYF. The DNA of the CDR3 is TGTGCCAGCAGCCTGACAGGGTTGAGCGAGCAGTACTTC.

This clonotype was seen only once. The chain carries TRBV6-4 and TRBJ2-3, with D unresolved. V lost 6 bases and J 3 bases, leaving 10 bases between the germline ends. CDR3 length: 13 amino acids. The germline V gene encodes CDR1 MRHNA and CDR2 SNTAGT. As DNA, the CDR3 is TGTGCCAGCAGCGCGCGGATAACAGATACGCAGTATTTT. Translation: CASSARITDTQYF.

V is TRBV7-3 and J is TRBJ2-5; TRBD1 matches 12 bases. CDR3 length: 17 residues. V shed 5 bases and J 5 bases; nucleotides not matched to a gene: 12. Germline assignment: CDR1 SGHTA and CDR2 FQGTGA. CDR3 region: CASSVGTGGERRETQYF. In DNA form, the CDR3 reads TGTGCCAGCAGCGTCGGGACAGGGGGCGAAAGGAGGGAGACCCAGTACTTC.

V and J are TRBV20-1 and TRBJ2-5, with D perhaps matching TRBD2 (5 bases). Germline V gives CDR1 DFQATT, CDR2 SNEGSKA (reference sequence). The CDR3 length is 13 residues. Between the trimmed V and J ends, which lost 4 bases and 2 bases, there was a span of 11 bases. CDR3: CSATRVVQETQYF. DNA for the CDR3: TGCAGTGCTACGAGGGTGGTACAAGAGACCCAGTACTTC.